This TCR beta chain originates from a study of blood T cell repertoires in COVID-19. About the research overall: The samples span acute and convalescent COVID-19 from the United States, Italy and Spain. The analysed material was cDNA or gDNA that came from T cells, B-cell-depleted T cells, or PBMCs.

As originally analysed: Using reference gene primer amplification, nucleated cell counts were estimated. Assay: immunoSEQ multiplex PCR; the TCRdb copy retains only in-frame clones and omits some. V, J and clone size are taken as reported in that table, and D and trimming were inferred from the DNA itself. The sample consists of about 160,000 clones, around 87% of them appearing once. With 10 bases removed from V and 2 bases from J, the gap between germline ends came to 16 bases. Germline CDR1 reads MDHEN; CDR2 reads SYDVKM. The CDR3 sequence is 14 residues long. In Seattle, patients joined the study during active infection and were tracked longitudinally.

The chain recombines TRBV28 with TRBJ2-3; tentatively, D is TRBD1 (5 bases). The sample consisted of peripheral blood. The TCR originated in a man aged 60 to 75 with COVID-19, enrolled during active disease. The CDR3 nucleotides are TGTGCCACCAAGGGGCCGACCAACACAGATACGCAGTATTTT. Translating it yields CATKGPTNTDTQYF.